This T cell receptor (beta chain) comes out of a study of CD8+CD57+ T cells in acquired aplastic anemia. According to the study, genomic DNA was the template for TCR beta VDJ and CDR3 profiling. Each CDR3 protein is one row after TCRdb ran MiXCR on the reads. Of 450,000 to 550,000 distinct CDR3 sequences detected, roughly 34% appear once; the ten largest clones hold 0.8% to 0.85%. The CDR3 is 15 residues long. V was pared by 0 bases and J by 7 bases, with 3 bases of the junction left unmatched. CDR1 and CDR2 (germline): SGHAT, FQNNGV. Sequencing was done on patients that had shown CD8+CD57+ cell expansion by flow cytometry.

The gene calls are TRBV11-2 and TRBJ1-4; 9 nucleotides line up with TRBD1. The sample was sorted CD4+, CD8+, or CD8+CD57+ T cells (not recorded which) from PBMCs. The sequence came from a human donor with aplastic anemia. The DNA for the CDR3 is TGTGCCAGCAGCTTAGAGGGACAGGGTAGTGAAAAACTGTTTTTT. Translation: CASSLEGQGSEKLFF.